One and the same sample provided the 19 T cell receptor beta chains below, sequenced in a study of PD-1 and CTLA-4 blockade in melanoma. Libraries were prepared by immunoSEQ multiplex PCR; TCRdb keeps only in-frame clonotypes and omits some of them. This table has 25,000 to 35,000 clones, about 89% appearing once. Sequencing used CD8+ T cells from peripheral blood, obtained before anti-PD-1 treatment. The receptors were gathered from a human donor with melanoma.

The chain couples TRBV7-6 to TRBJ2-7; D possibly corresponds to TRBD1 (6 bases). This CDR3 is built from 16 residues. Trimming removed 5 bases from V and 0 bases from J, with 17 bases in between. Germline values: CDR1 SGHVS, CDR2 FNYEAQ. CDR3 residues: CASSAADRMSSYEQYF. CDR3 nucleotides: TGTGCCAGCAGCGCCGCCGACAGGATGAGCTCCTACGAGCAGTACTTC.

The V gene is TRBV6-5, the J gene TRBJ1-2; D is unclear. Germline CDR1 and CDR2: MNHEY and SVGAGI. Trimming pared 7 bases from V and 10 bases from J, leaving 25 bases between. The CDR3 has 15 residues. The chain's CDR3 is CASTPGWPANFDYTF. The CDR3 nucleotides read TGTGCCAGCACTCCTGGGTGGCCTGCTAACTTTGACTACACCTTC.

CDR3 sequence (DNA): TGTGCCAGCAGTACGACAGGCGGCTATGGCTACACCTTC. Its protein is CASSTTGGYGYTF. The V call is TRBV27, the J call TRBJ1-2; possible D gene TRBD1, 6 bases. V lost 5 bases, J lost 4 bases, and 11 bases lay in between. CDR1 is MNHEY and CDR2 is SMNVEV in the germline V gene (reference sequence). The length of the CDR3 is 13 residues.

The chain links TRBV28 to TRBJ2-1; 8 bases map to TRBD2. Germline V CDR1 and CDR2: MDHEN, SYDVKM. The length of the CDR3 is 14 residues. The V and J ends lost 8 bases and 0 bases, in that order; junction bases with no gene match: 3. CDR3 sequence reads: CASHTSGSYNEQFF. CDR3 in DNA: TGTGCCAGCCATACTAGCGGCTCCTACAATGAGCAGTTCTTC.

This chain links TRBV30 with TRBJ2-4; D gene unclear. Germline-derived CDR1 and CDR2 are GTSNPN and SVGIG (reference sequence). Trimming took off 1 base at V and 6 bases at J, with 7 bases between the two ends. This CDR3 spans 12 amino acids. CDR3 sequence (DNA): TGTGCCTGGAGTGATGGACGAAACATTCAGTACTTC. It specifies CAWSDGRNIQYF.

The V and J genes are TRBV5-1 and TRBJ2-2; 7 bases are shared with TRBD2. This CDR3 has 13 residues. Germline V gene sequence: CDR1 SGHRS, CDR2 YFSETQ. V shed 9 bases and J 3 bases; nucleotides not matched to a gene: 5. The CDR3 DNA sequence: TGCGCCACCTCGGGGGGAGACACCGGGGAGCTGTTTTTT. This encodes CATSGGDTGELFF.

The genes are TRBV28 and TRBJ1-1; TRBD1 matches at 7 bases. V gave up 5 bases and J gave up 1 base; unmatched junction bases: 10. Germline V CDR1 and CDR2: MDHEN, SYDVKM. The CDR3 spans 16 residues. Here the CDR3 reads CASSPWGQIQNTEAFF. The CDR3 DNA reads as TGTGCCAGCAGTCCCTGGGGACAGATTCAGAACACTGAAGCTTTCTTT. Full variable domain (rest looked up from reference TRBV28 and TRBJ1-1): DVKVTQSSRYLVKRTGEKVFLECVQDMDHENMFWYRQDPGLGLRLIYFSYDVKMKEKGDIPEGYSVSREKKERFSLILESASTNQTSMYLCASSPWGQIQNTEAFFGQGTRLTVV.

The rearrangement uses TRBV19 and TRBJ2-7, with D tentatively TRBD1 or TRBD2 (5 bases each). V lost 3 bases to trimming and J lost 1 base, with 13 bases between them. Per the germline V gene, CDR1 is LNHDA and CDR2 is SQIVND (reference sequence). The CDR3 contains 15 residues. CDR3 region: CASSMFGTQSYEQYF. The CDR3 DNA reads TGTGCCAGTAGTATGTTCGGGACCCAATCCTACGAGCAGTACTTC.

This chain uses TRBV27 with TRBJ2-5, with a possible D match to TRBD1 (5 bases). The CDR3 runs to 13 residues. V lost 4 bases to trimming and J lost 5 bases, with 11 bases between them. CDR1 and CDR2 from the germline V gene are MNHEY and SMNVEV (reference sequence). The CDR3 DNA reads TGTGCCAGCAGTTCCCAGGGTTCTGAGACCCAGTACTTC. Translated: CASSSQGSETQYF.

This clone is classed as medium-sized. The chain combines TRBV6-5 with TRBJ2-6; D remains ambiguous. The V end was cut by 6 bases, the J end by 0 bases, with 6 bases between. Germline V gene sequence: CDR1 MNHEY, CDR2 SVGAGI. The CDR3 is 14 amino acids. CDR3 sequence reads: CASSTFSGANVLTF. Here the CDR3 DNA reads TGTGCCAGCAGCACTTTCTCTGGGGCCAACGTCCTGACTTTC.

This chain connects TRBV27 to TRBJ1-5; D call uncertain. V was cut by 0 bases and J by 0 bases, with 6 bases left in between. CDR1 and CDR2 (germline): MNHEY, SMNVEV (reference sequence). The CDR3 consists of 15 residues. The CDR3 DNA sequence: TGTGCCAGCAGTTTATCGGGAAATAGCAATCAGCCCCAGCATTTT. It translates to CASSLSGNSNQPQHF.

V and J are TRBV14 and TRBJ1-1; the match to TRBD1 covers 9 bases. The germline V gene has CDR1 SGHDN and CDR2 FVKESK. This CDR3 is built from 17 residues. The ends lost 5 bases at V and 3 bases at J; junction bases unmatched: 13. CDR3 sequence (DNA): TGTGCCAGCAGCTCTCGGGGACAGGGACTTATGGACACTGAAGCTTTCTTT. It is translated as CASSSRGQGLMDTEAFF.

This clone was seen once. V gene TRBV28 combines with J gene TRBJ2-1; D unclear. There are 15 residues in the CDR3. The V gene lost 5 bases and the J gene lost 5 bases, with 16 bases spanning the gap. CDR1 is MDHEN, CDR2 SYDVKM, per germline. CDR3 sequence reads: CASSPRQVSHNEQFF. The CDR3 DNA is TGTGCCAGCAGTCCAAGGCAGGTTAGCCACAATGAGCAGTTCTTC.

The chain carries TRBV6-5 and TRBJ1-1; weak D call: TRBD1 (5 bases). Per germline, CDR1 MNHEY and CDR2 SVGAGI. Trimming shortened V by 5 bases and J by 2 bases, and 12 bases separated the two germline ends. This CDR3 is 14 amino acids long. The CDR3 region is CASSLLGDNTEAFF. The DNA of the CDR3 is TGTGCCAGCAGTCTCCTCGGGGACAACACTGAAGCTTTCTTT.

The chain employs TRBV12-5 and TRBJ1-1; possible D gene TRBD1, 5 bases. The CDR3 spans 13 residues. V was pared by 2 bases and J by 4 bases, with 8 bases between. Germline loops: CDR1 LGHNT, CDR2 FRNRAP. CDR3 DNA sequence: TGTGCTAGTGGTTTGAGCGGGGGCACTGAAGCTTTCTTT. Translation gives CASGLSGGTEAFF. The whole variable domain, filled in from reference TRBV12-5 and TRBJ1-1, reads DARVTQTPRHKVTEMGQEVTMRCQPILGHNTVFWYRQTMMQGLELLAYFRNRAPLDDSGMPKDRFSAEMPDATLATLKIQPSEPRDSAVYFCASGLSGGTEAFFGQGTRLTVV.

This clone was observed a single time. The chain joins TRBV14 to TRBJ2-3; no firm D call. This CDR3 region has 13 residues. The germline V gene has CDR1 SGHDN and CDR2 FVKESK. The V and J ends lost 4 bases and 2 bases respectively, with 7 bases between them. The CDR3 spells CASSPGITDTQYF. For the CDR3, the DNA is TGTGCCAGCAGCCCTGGGATCACAGATACGCAGTATTTT.

This chain links TRBV2 with TRBJ2-5; D gene ambiguous. Germline V gene lookup returns CDR1 SNHLY and CDR2 FYNNEI. Deletions cut 6 bases from V and 2 bases from J, with 16 bases between. CDR3 length: 15 residues. For the CDR3, the DNA is TGTGCCAGCAGCCCCGTCTTTGGAGAGCAAGAGACCCAGTACTTC. This codes for CASSPVFGEQETQYF.

The gene calls are TRBV5-1 and TRBJ2-2, with D perhaps being TRBD1 or TRBD2 (5 bases each). Trimming shortened V by 3 bases and J by 0 bases, and 9 bases separated the two germline ends. From germline, CDR1 is SGHRS and CDR2 YFSETQ. The CDR3 runs 15 residues. CDR3 coding DNA: TGCGCCAGCAGCTGGGACGCTCCGAACACCGGGGAGCTGTTTTTT. This translates into CASSWDAPNTGELFF. Drawing the rest from reference TRBV5-1 and TRBJ2-2, the complete variable domain is KAGVTQTPRYLIKTRGQQVTLSCSPISGHRSVSWYQQTPGQGLQFLFEYFSETQRNKGNFPGRFSGRQFSNSRSEMNVSTLELGDSALYLCASSWDAPNTGELFFGEGSRLTVL.

The chain links TRBV6-5 to TRBJ2-1; D gene ambiguous. Trimming cost V 4 bases and J 7 bases, with 11 bases left between them. Germline assignment: CDR1 MNHEY and CDR2 SVGAGI. The length of the CDR3 is 13 residues. CDR3 in DNA: TGTGCCAGCAGTTTACAGCTTTATAATGAGCAGTTCTTC. This sequence encodes CASSLQLYNEQFF.